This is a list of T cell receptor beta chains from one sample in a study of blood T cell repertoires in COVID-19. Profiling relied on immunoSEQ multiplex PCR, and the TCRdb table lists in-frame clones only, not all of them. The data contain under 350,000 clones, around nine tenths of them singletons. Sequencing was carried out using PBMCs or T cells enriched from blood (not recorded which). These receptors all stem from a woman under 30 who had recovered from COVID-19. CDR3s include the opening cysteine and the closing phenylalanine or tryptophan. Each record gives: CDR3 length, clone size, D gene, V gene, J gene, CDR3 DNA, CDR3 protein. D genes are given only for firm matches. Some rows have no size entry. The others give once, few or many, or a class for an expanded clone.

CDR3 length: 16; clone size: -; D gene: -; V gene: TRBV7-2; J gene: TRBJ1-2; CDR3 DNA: TGTGCCAGCAGCTCCCTACAGGGACCTCTAAACTATGGCTACACCTTC; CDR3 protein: CASSSLQGPLNYGYTF
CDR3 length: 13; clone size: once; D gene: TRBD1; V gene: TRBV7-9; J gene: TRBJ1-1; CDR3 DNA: TGTGCCAGCAGCGGACAGGGGACAGCTCAAGCTTTCTTT; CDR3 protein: CASSGQGTAQAFF
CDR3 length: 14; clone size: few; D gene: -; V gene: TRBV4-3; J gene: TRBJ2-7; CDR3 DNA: TGCGCCAGCAGCCAAGCCGGGACAAATAGGGCTCAGTACTTC; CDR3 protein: CASSQAGTNRAQYF
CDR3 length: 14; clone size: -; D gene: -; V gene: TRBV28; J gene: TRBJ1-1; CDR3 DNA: TGTGCCAGCAGTGTCGGGTTCGACGACACTGAAGCTTTCTTT; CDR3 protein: CASSVGFDDTEAFF
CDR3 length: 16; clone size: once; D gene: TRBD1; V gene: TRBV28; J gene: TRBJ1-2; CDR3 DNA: TGTGCCAGCAGATCCGGGACAGGGGTGGCTAACTATGGCTACACCTTC; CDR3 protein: CASRSGTGVANYGYTF
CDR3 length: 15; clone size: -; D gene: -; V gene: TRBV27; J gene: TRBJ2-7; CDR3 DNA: TGTGCCAGCAGTTTTCGTCGGGGGATGCTCTACGAGCAGTACTTC; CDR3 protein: CASSFRRGMLYEQYF
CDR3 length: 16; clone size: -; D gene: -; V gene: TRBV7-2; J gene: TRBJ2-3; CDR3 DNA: TGTGCCAGCAGCTCCGACAGGTCGGACTTCACAGATACGCAGTATTTT; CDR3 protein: CASSSDRSDFTDTQYF
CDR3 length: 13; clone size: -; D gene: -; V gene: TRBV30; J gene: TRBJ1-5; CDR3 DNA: TGTGCCTGGAGTCCGAGTGGCAATCAGCCCCAGCATTTT; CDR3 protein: CAWSPSGNQPQHF
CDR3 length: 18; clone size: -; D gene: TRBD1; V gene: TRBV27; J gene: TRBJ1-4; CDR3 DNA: TGTGCCAGCAGTTTATTCAGGGACAGGGTAGGAGCAAATGAAAAACTGTTTTTT; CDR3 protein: CASSLFRDRVGANEKLFF
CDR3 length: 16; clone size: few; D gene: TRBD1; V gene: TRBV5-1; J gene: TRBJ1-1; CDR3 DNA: TGCGCCAGCAGCCAAAAGGACAGGAGCATGAACACTGAAGCTTTCTTT; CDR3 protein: CASSQKDRSMNTEAFF
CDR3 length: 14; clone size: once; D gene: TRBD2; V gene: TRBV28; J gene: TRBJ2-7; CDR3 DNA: TGTGCCAGCACCCCGGGGGGGAGGGCTCGGGAGCAGTACTTC; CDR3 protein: CASTPGGRAREQYF
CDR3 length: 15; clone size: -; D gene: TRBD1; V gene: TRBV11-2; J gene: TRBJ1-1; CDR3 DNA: TGTGCCAGCAGATTTTCCGGGACAGCGAACACTGAAGCTTTCTTT; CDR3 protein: CASRFSGTANTEAFF
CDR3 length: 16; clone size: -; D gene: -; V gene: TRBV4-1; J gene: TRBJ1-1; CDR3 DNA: TGCGCCAGCAGCCAAGAATTATCCAGGCTTCGATTTGAAGCTTTCTTT; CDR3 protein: CASSQELSRLRFEAFF
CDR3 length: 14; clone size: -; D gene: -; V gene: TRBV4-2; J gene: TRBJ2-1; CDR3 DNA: TGTGCCAGCAGCCAGTCTTACAGCTACAATGAGCAGTTCTTC; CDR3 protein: CASSQSYSYNEQFF